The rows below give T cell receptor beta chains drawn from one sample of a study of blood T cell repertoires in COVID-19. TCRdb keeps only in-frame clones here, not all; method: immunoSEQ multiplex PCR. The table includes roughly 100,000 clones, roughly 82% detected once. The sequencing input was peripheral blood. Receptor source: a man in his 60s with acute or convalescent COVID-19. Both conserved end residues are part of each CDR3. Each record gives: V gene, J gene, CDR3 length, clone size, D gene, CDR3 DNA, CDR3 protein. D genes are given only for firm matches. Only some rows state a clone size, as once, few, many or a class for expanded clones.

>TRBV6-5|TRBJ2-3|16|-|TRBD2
TGTGCCAGCAGTTACTCGACTAGCGGGAACACAGATACGCAGTATTTT
CASSYSTSGNTDTQYF
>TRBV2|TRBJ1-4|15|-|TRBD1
TGTGCCAGCAGTGAAGGGGGGACAGCTAATGAAAAACTGTTTTTT
CASSEGGTANEKLFF
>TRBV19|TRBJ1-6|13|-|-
TGTGCCAGTAGAACAGGGTCTAATTCACCCCTCCACTTT
CASRTGSNSPLHF
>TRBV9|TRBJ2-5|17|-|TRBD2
TGTGCCAGCAGCGTGGGTCTTAGCGGGGGGACCCAAGAGACCCAGTACTTC
CASSVGLSGGTQETQYF
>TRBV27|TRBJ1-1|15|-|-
TGTGCCAGCAGTTTAGTGGAGGGTGGGGGGACTGAAGCTTTCTTT
CASSLVEGGGTEAFF
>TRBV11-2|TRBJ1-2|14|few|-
TGTGCCAGCAGCCCGTTTTTACAGGGAAAAGGCTACACCTTC
CASSPFLQGKGYTF
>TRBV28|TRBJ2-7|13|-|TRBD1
TGTGCCAGCAGTTCGGGACAGGGCTACGAGCAGTACTTC
CASSSGQGYEQYF
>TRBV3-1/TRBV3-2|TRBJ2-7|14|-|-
TGTGCCAGCAGCCAATGGGACTTACCCTACGAGCAGTACTTC
CASSQWDLPYEQYF
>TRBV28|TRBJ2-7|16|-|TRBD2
TGTGCCAGCAGTTCCCCGACTAGCGGGACTTACTACGAGCAGTACTTC
CASSSPTSGTYYEQYF
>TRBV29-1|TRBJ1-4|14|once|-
TGCAGCGTTTCGTCAGGACTTAACAATGAAAAACTGTTTTTT
CSVSSGLNNEKLFF
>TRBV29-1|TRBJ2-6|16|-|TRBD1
TGCAGCGTTTCGGGACAGGGGGCATCTGGGGCCAACGTCCTGACTTTC
CSVSGQGASGANVLTF
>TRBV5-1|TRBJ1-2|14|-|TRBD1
TGCGCCAGCAGCTATACAGGGGGCAACTATGGCTACACCTTC
CASSYTGGNYGYTF
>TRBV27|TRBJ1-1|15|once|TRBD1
TGTGCCAGCAGTCTTAGACCGGGACAGGTTATAGAAGCTTTCTTT
CASSLRPGQVIEAFF
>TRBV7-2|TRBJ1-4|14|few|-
TGTGCCAGCAGCTTCAGAGGGGGTGCTGAAAAACTGTTTTTT
CASSFRGGAEKLFF